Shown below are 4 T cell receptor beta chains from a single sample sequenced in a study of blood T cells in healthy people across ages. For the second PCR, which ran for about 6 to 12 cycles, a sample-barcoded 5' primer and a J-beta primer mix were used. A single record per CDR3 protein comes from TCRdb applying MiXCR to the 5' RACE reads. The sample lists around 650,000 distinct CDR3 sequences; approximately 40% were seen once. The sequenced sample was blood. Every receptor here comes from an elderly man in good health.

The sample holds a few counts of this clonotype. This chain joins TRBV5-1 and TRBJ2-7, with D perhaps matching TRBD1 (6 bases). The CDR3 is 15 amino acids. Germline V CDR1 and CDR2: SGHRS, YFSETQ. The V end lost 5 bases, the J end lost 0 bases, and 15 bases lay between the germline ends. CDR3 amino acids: CASRSAGTLSYEQYF. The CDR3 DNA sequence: TGCGCCAGCAGGTCGGCCGGGACACTCTCCTACGAGCAGTACTTC. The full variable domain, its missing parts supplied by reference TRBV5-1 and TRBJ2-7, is KAGVTQTPRYLIKTRGQQVTLSCSPISGHRSVSWYQQTPGQGLQFLFEYFSETQRNKGNFPGRFSGRQFSNSRSEMNVSTLELGDSALYLCASRSAGTLSYEQYFGPGTRLTVT.

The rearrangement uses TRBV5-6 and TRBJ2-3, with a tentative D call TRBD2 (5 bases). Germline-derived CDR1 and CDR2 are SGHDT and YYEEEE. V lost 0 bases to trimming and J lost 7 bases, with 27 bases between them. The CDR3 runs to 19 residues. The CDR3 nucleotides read TGTGCCAGCAGCTTGGCCTTTGGACGGAGCGGCTTGAGTGGTTATACGCAGTATTTT. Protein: CASSLAFGRSGLSGYTQYF. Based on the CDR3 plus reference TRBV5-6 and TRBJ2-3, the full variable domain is DAGVTQSPTHLIKTRGQQVTLRCSPKSGHDTVSWYQQALGQGPQFIFQYYEEEERQRGNFPDRFSGHQFPNYSSELNVNALLLGDSALYLCASSLAFGRSGLSGYTQYFGPGTRLTVL.

CDR3 loop: CASSLEGHRQETQYF. CDR3 sequence (DNA): TGTGCCAGCAGTTTAGAGGGCCATCGTCAAGAGACCCAGTACTTC. The chain employs TRBV12-3 or TRBV12-4 and TRBJ2-5; D not resolved. Trimming shortened V by 1 base and J by 2 bases, and 11 bases separated the two germline ends. The CDR3 is 15 residues long.

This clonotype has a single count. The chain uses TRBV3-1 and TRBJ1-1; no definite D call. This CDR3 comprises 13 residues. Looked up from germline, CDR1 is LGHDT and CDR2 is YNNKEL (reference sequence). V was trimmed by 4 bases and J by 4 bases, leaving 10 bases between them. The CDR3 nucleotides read TGTGCCAGCAGCCGCCGGGGAGCCACTGAAGCTTTCTTT. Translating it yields CASSRRGATEAFF.